This is a list of T cell receptor beta chains from one sample in a study of post-analysis software for immune sequencing data. TCRdb used MiXCR to reprocess the PCR reads, holding one entry per CDR3 protein. The data contain fewer than 850,000 distinct CDR3 sequences, about half of them singletons. Material for sequencing was blood. These TCRs come from a girl aged 5-17 years with multiple sclerosis. CDR3s include the opening cysteine and the closing phenylalanine or tryptophan. The D gene is left open where the match is weak. Size tells how often a clone was seen (once, few, many) or the class of an expanded clone, and some rows leave it out.

>TRBJ2-7|-|TRBV20-1|few
CSARVTGPGNEQYF
TGCAGTGCTAGAGTGACAGGCCCCGGGAACGAGCAGTACTTC
>TRBJ1-1|TRBD1|TRBV11-2|few
CASSLQGAGTEAFF
TGTGCCAGCAGCCTACAGGGGGCAGGCACTGAAGCTTTCTTT
>TRBJ1-4|-|TRBV7-9|-
CASSLVAATNEKLFF
TGTGCCAGCAGCTTAGTGGCAGCAACTAATGAAAAACTGTTTTTT
>TRBJ2-5|TRBD1|TRBV7-2|-
CASSRTGWQETQYF
TGTGCCAGCAGCCGGACAGGGTGGCAAGAGACCCAGTACTTC
>TRBJ2-3|-|TRBV20-1|-
CRAKAPTDTQYF
TGCAGGGCTAAGGCACCCACAGATACGCAGTATTTT
>TRBJ2-7|-|TRBV12-3/TRBV12-4|few
CASSPPGRPIYEQYF
TGTGCCAGCAGCCCCCCCGGGCGGCCGATCTACGAGCAGTACTTC
>TRBJ2-3|-|TRBV7-6|-
CASSHTVSDTQYF
TGTGCCAGCAGCCACACCGTGTCGGATACGCAGTATTTT
>TRBJ2-5|-|TRBV7-9|-
CASSMTMTGETQYF
TGTGCCAGCAGCATGACAATGACGGGGGAGACCCAGTACTTC
>TRBJ2-7|-|TRBV20-1|-
CSAPGVGRIYEQYF
TGCAGTGCACCCGGTGTGGGCAGGATCTACGAGCAGTACTTC
>TRBJ2-7|TRBD2|TRBV6-1|few
CASSTLRLAGEHFYEQYF
TGTGCCAGCAGTACCTTGAGGCTAGCGGGAGAGCATTTCTACGAGCAGTACTTC
>TRBJ1-2|-|TRBV5-1|many
CASSPEAGYYGYTF
TGCGCCAGCAGCCCGGAGGCGGGGTACTATGGCTACACCTTC
>TRBJ1-2|-|TRBV29-1|-
CSVELDAMTVLSGYTF
TGCAGCGTTGAATTAGACGCGATGACAGTCCTTTCGGGCTACACCTTC